These T cell receptor beta chains were read from a single sample in a study of shared clonotypes between healthy human individuals. Method: immunoSEQ multiplex PCR; TCRdb's copy keeps in-frame clones and lacks some. The sample lists roughly 2.1 million clones; about 92% were seen once. Sequenced material: naive CD8+ T cells from PBMCs. The source of these receptors is a young man in good health. Some clones in this sample may be carry-over from other donors' samples. Both conserved end residues are part of each CDR3. A D gene is named only where the DNA matches it firmly. For some rows the clone size is stated as once, few or many, or as a class when expanded; others skip it.

clone_size: -
v_call: TRBV11-2
d_call: -
j_call: TRBJ2-2
cdr3_aa: CASSPLGGAGTGELFF
cdr3_nt: TGTGCCAGCAGCCCCCTGGGGGGGGCGGGCACCGGGGAGCTGTTTTTT

clone_size: -
v_call: TRBV10-3
d_call: -
j_call: TRBJ2-2
cdr3_aa: CAISGRSNTGELFF
cdr3_nt: TGTGCCATCAGTGGGCGGAGCAACACCGGGGAGCTGTTTTTT

clone_size: once
v_call: TRBV7-9
d_call: -
j_call: TRBJ2-7
cdr3_aa: CASSLMDYEQYF
cdr3_nt: TGTGCCAGCAGCTTAATGGACTATGAGCAGTACTTC

clone_size: -
v_call: TRBV4-1
d_call: -
j_call: TRBJ2-3
cdr3_aa: CASSQASGPLTDTQYF
cdr3_nt: TGCGCCAGCAGCCAAGCCTCGGGACCCCTCACAGATACGCAGTATTTT

clone_size: -
v_call: TRBV4-3
d_call: -
j_call: TRBJ1-2
cdr3_aa: CASSQDWAGDNYGYTF
cdr3_nt: TGCGCCAGCAGCCAAGATTGGGCAGGGGATAACTATGGCTACACCTTC

clone_size: -
v_call: TRBV4-2
d_call: -
j_call: TRBJ2-7
cdr3_aa: CASSQDAGPYEQYF
cdr3_nt: TGTGCCAGCAGCCAAGACGCGGGACCCTACGAGCAGTACTTC

clone_size: -
v_call: TRBV7-9
d_call: -
j_call: TRBJ2-7
cdr3_aa: CASSLDRNSYEQYF
cdr3_nt: TGTGCCAGCAGCTTAGATCGTAACTCCTACGAGCAGTACTTC

clone_size: few
v_call: TRBV9
d_call: -
j_call: TRBJ1-1
cdr3_aa: CASSVASRATEAFF
cdr3_nt: TGTGCCAGCAGCGTAGCTAGTAGGGCCACTGAAGCTTTCTTT

clone_size: -
v_call: TRBV7-9
d_call: -
j_call: TRBJ2-1
cdr3_aa: CASSFPVEAYNEQFF
cdr3_nt: TGTGCCAGCAGCTTCCCCGTTGAAGCTTACAATGAGCAGTTCTTC

clone_size: -
v_call: TRBV9
d_call: TRBD1
j_call: TRBJ1-2
cdr3_aa: CASSRRDRSSNGYTF
cdr3_nt: TGTGCCAGCAGCCGCCGGGACAGGTCATCGAATGGCTACACCTTC

clone_size: -
v_call: TRBV4-3
d_call: -
j_call: TRBJ2-1
cdr3_aa: CASSQGSNEQFF
cdr3_nt: TGCGCCAGCAGCCAAGGGTCCAATGAGCAGTTCTTC

clone_size: -
v_call: TRBV7-9
d_call: TRBD1
j_call: TRBJ1-1
cdr3_aa: CASSLTGQGGNTEAFF
cdr3_nt: TGTGCCAGCAGCTTAACCGGACAGGGAGGCAACACTGAAGCTTTCTTT

clone_size: -
v_call: TRBV5-1
d_call: TRBD2
j_call: TRBJ2-1
cdr3_aa: CASSLPTSGYNEQFF
cdr3_nt: TGCGCCAGCAGCTTGCCGACTAGCGGATACAATGAGCAGTTCTTC

clone_size: -
v_call: TRBV7-9
d_call: -
j_call: TRBJ2-7
cdr3_aa: CASQRGENPYEQYF
cdr3_nt: TGTGCCAGCCAAAGAGGCGAAAACCCCTACGAGCAGTACTTC

clone_size: -
v_call: TRBV5-1
d_call: TRBD2
j_call: TRBJ2-1
cdr3_aa: CASTLAGSGSNEQFF
cdr3_nt: TGCGCCAGCACCCTAGCGGGGTCGGGGTCCAATGAGCAGTTCTTC

clone_size: once
v_call: TRBV13
d_call: TRBD1
j_call: TRBJ1-2
cdr3_aa: CASSPGRGPGGYTF
cdr3_nt: TGTGCCAGCAGCCCAGGGAGGGGGCCGGGTGGCTACACCTTC

clone_size: -
v_call: TRBV27
d_call: -
j_call: TRBJ1-1
cdr3_aa: CASSYKLVGMNTEAFF
cdr3_nt: TGTGCCAGCAGTTATAAGTTGGTGGGGATGAACACTGAAGCTTTCTTT

clone_size: once
v_call: TRBV10-2
d_call: TRBD1
j_call: TRBJ1-2
cdr3_aa: CASSTGTGGSGYTF
cdr3_nt: TGCGCCAGCAGTACAGGGACAGGGGGTTCTGGCTACACCTTC

clone_size: -
v_call: TRBV27
d_call: -
j_call: TRBJ2-7
cdr3_aa: CASSPLGHSTYEQYF
cdr3_nt: TGTGCCAGCAGTCCCCTCGGACACTCCACCTACGAGCAGTACTTC

clone_size: -
v_call: TRBV7-8
d_call: -
j_call: TRBJ2-7
cdr3_aa: CASSLGRAGLNYEQYF
cdr3_nt: TGTGCCAGCAGCTTAGGGAGGGCGGGTCTAAACTACGAGCAGTACTTC

clone_size: -
v_call: TRBV27
d_call: TRBD1
j_call: TRBJ1-4
cdr3_aa: CASSPRGTAKSVEKLFF
cdr3_nt: TGTGCCAGCAGCCCCCGCGGGACAGCGAAATCGGTGGAAAAACTGTTTTTT

clone_size: -
v_call: TRBV4-1
d_call: TRBD2
j_call: TRBJ2-7
cdr3_aa: CASSQDPASGPYEQYF
cdr3_nt: TGCGCCAGCAGCCAAGACCCTGCTAGCGGGCCCTACGAGCAGTACTTC